One and the same sample provided the 2 T cell receptor beta chains below, sequenced in a study of cytomegalovirus exposure and HLA in healthy donors. Assay used: immunoSEQ multiplex PCR; TCRdb lists only in-frame clones, some missing. This sample has 95,000 to 150,000 clones, with around 90% found just once. Source material: PBMCs. The receptors were sampled from a woman under 30 in good health and CMV-seronegative.

The V call is TRBV19, the J call TRBJ2-2, with 7 bases identical to TRBD2. V was clipped by 7 bases and J by 5 bases; unmatched bases: 10. Germline V CDR1 and CDR2: LNHDA, SQIVND (reference sequence). This CDR3 region has 15 residues. In DNA form, the CDR3 reads TGTGCCAGTACCCTGGGACTAAAACAAACCGGGGAGCTGTTTTTT. Translating it yields CASTLGLKQTGELFF.

The chain joins TRBV19 to TRBJ1-5; TRBD1 might be the D (5 bases). CDR1 and CDR2 from the germline V gene are LNHDA and SQIVND (reference sequence). This CDR3 comprises 17 residues. The V and J ends lost 4 bases and 6 bases respectively, with 22 bases between them. CDR3 protein: CASSTPGMGRAFQPQHF. The DNA for the CDR3 is TGTGCCAGTAGTACCCCTGGGATGGGCAGGGCATTTCAGCCCCAGCATTTT.